These T cell receptor beta chains were read from a single sample in a study of T cell responses to AZD1222 COVID-19 vaccine. Profiled with immunoSEQ multiplex PCR; TCRdb holds only in-frame clones, not every one. This sample has roughly 86,000 clones, with around 89% found just once. The source material was peripheral blood, sampled on day 0 of AZD1222 vaccination. These receptors were taken from an adult in good health. Each CDR3 is given without its conserved first and last residue. Each record gives: D gene, V gene, CDR3 protein. A D gene is named only where the DNA matches it firmly.

d_call: .
v_call: TRBV24-1
cdr3_aa: ATSDSGRSNQPQH

d_call: .
v_call: TRBV19
cdr3_aa: ASSMGGRDTQY

d_call: TRBD1
v_call: TRBV9
cdr3_aa: ASSPWDRAGRSPLH

d_call: TRBD2
v_call: TRBV30
cdr3_aa: AWQNPGLGYNEQF

d_call: TRBD2
v_call: TRBV7-2
cdr3_aa: ASSPTSVDTDTQY

d_call: .
v_call: TRBV29-1
cdr3_aa: SVVGTGIETYEQY

d_call: .
v_call: TRBV7-8
cdr3_aa: ASSPLVGGNQPQH

d_call: .
v_call: TRBV7-2
cdr3_aa: ASSRTTGMENIQY

d_call: TRBD2
v_call: TRBV20-1
cdr3_aa: SASGTSGRGTDTQY

d_call: .
v_call: TRBV7-9
cdr3_aa: ASSLMGGWNEKLF

d_call: TRBD2
v_call: TRBV13
cdr3_aa: ASRIAGVSTDTQY

d_call: .
v_call: TRBV16
cdr3_aa: ASSSPPREQF

d_call: TRBD1
v_call: TRBV25-1
cdr3_aa: ASLPGQGWETQY

d_call: .
v_call: TRBV5-4
cdr3_aa: ASSLRPDQPQH

d_call: .
v_call: TRBV6-5
cdr3_aa: ASSYRDGETQY

d_call: TRBD1
v_call: TRBV25-1
cdr3_aa: ASSEIIQGRGNTGELF

d_call: .
v_call: TRBV12-5
cdr3_aa: ASGLGTNTEAF

d_call: TRBD1
v_call: TRBV28
cdr3_aa: ASSGGQSNGYT

d_call: TRBD2
v_call: TRBV30
cdr3_aa: AWSTVAGGLTDTQY

d_call: .
v_call: TRBV4-1
cdr3_aa: ASSQGRAGKNNEQF

d_call: .
v_call: TRBV5-1
cdr3_aa: ASSLMQGSETQY

d_call: TRBD1
v_call: TRBV7-9
cdr3_aa: ASSPPGQRIYNEQF

d_call: .
v_call: TRBV27
cdr3_aa: ASSPPGRGHKPNTGELF

d_call: .
v_call: TRBV6-5
cdr3_aa: ASSNWLRDEQF